This T cell receptor beta chain originates from a study of CD4+ T cells in melanoma. Trimming cost V 0 bases and J 1 base, with 10 bases left between them. The CDR3 is 15 amino acids. Germline lookup yields CDR1 SGHRS and CDR2 YFSETQ. Sequencing was performed with immunoSEQ multiplex PCR; in TCRdb, only in-frame clones are kept and a portion is missing. The sample records 13,000 or so clones, around 70% being singletons. Study-wide findings and caveats: A reported correlation linked neoantigen-specific CD4+ T cells to CD8+, macrophage and B cell function. Neoantigen-specific CD4+ T cells in melanoma reportedly had diverse differentiation states.

Regarding this clone: Its antigen is undetermined.

The sequencing sample was made of cells from a culture (not recorded whether cultured in vitro). The sequence derives from a human donor with melanoma. The V and J genes are TRBV5-1 and TRBJ1-1, with unresolved D. The CDR3 DNA sequence: TGCGCCAGCAGCTTGGCCCTGGGTGCGAACACTGAAGCTTTCTTT. Its translation: CASSLALGANTEAFF.